This entry lists 8 T cell receptor beta chains sequenced from one sample in a study of post-analysis software for immune sequencing data. Study results and caveats: Comparison of patients with controls showed 4 to 6 TRBV segments more frequent in patients, TRBV5-6, TRBV5-1 and TRBV20-1 among them.

Incorporated into the TCR beta cDNA libraries were unique molecular identifiers, which served to reduce PCR and sequencing biases. TCRdb reanalysed the PCR reads using MiXCR and keeps one entry per CDR3 protein. Of hundreds of thousands of distinct CDR3 sequences detected, roughly 30% appear once; the ten largest clones hold roughly 0.54%. These receptors are not linked to any known antigen. The sequencing input was blood. These receptors were obtained from a girl under 18 with multiple sclerosis.

The chain links TRBV7-9 to TRBJ2-5; 7 bases are a match to TRBD2. The germline gives CDR1 SEHNR, CDR2 FQNEAQ (reference sequence). J was trimmed by 0 bases and V by 7 bases; bases with no gene match: 14. This CDR3 comprises 17 residues. The CDR3 reads CASTKVLSGLYQETQYF. In nucleotides, the CDR3 is TGTGCCAGCACCAAAGTGCTTAGCGGGCTGTACCAAGAGACCCAGTACTTC.

The CDR3 DNA reads as TGTGCCAGCAGTTTCCCCACTAGCGGGAGCTCCTACGAGCAGTACTTC. As protein: CASSFPTSGSSYEQYF. J is TRBJ2-7 and V is TRBV28; TRBD2 matches 11 bases. The germline CDR1 and CDR2 sequences are MDHEN and SYDVKM. The CDR3 extends over 16 amino acids. Trimming removed 3 bases from V and 0 bases from J; junction bases left unmatched: 4. The full variable domain, completed using reference TRBV28 and TRBJ2-7, is DVKVTQSSRYLVKRTGEKVFLECVQDMDHENMFWYRQDPGLGLRLIYFSYDVKMKEKGDIPEGYSVSREKKERFSLILESASTNQTSMYLCASSFPTSGSSYEQYFGPGTRLTVT.

This rearrangement joins TRBV7-9 to TRBJ2-5; 8 bases are a match to TRBD2. From germline, CDR1 is SEHNR and CDR2 FQNEAQ (reference sequence). The CDR3 has 14 residues. V gave up 8 bases and J gave up 11 bases; unmatched junction bases: 16. The CDR3: CASGPWAGGDEQYF. DNA for the CDR3: TGTGCCAGCGGCCCGTGGGCGGGGGGTGATGAGCAGTACTTC.

This clonotype was detected ten times or more. V usage is TRBV5-6 and J usage is TRBJ2-5; D ambiguous. The CDR3 has 11 residues. V shed 0 bases and J shed 6 bases, with 3 bases lying between them. Germline V gene data show CDR1 as SGHDT and CDR2 as YYEEEE. The CDR3 bases are TGTGCCAGCAGCTTGGAGAAGACCCAGTACTTC. Translation: CASSLEKTQYF.

The chain combines TRBV6-2 or TRBV6-3 with TRBJ2-1; D is undetermined. The CDR3 totals 10 residues. The germline V and J ends were trimmed by 8 bases and 6 bases, with 5 bases remaining between them. The germline V gene has CDR1 MNHEY and CDR2 SVGEGT. CDR3 protein: CASGRNEQFF. CDR3 nucleotides: TGTGCCAGCGGGCGCAATGAGCAGTTCTTC.

This chain links TRBV9 with TRBJ1-2; D possibly corresponds to TRBD1 (6 bases). The CDR3 spans 14 residues. The V and J ends lost 0 bases and 3 bases respectively, with 9 bases between them. Germline values: CDR1 SGDLS, CDR2 YYNGEE. CDR3 in amino acids: CASSVDAGDYGYTF. CDR3 sequence (DNA): TGTGCCAGCAGCGTAGACGCAGGGGACTATGGCTACACCTTC.

This clonotype was detected only a few times. V is TRBV10-3 and J is TRBJ2-7; 8 positions agree with TRBD2. The CDR3 is 16 residues long. V was pared by 3 bases and J by 2 bases, with 9 bases of the junction left unmatched. Germline V gene lookup returns CDR1 ENHRY and CDR2 SYGVKD. As DNA, the CDR3 is TGTGCCATCAGTGACCCGGGGGCGGGGGGAACCTACGAGCAGTACTTC. Translation gives CAISDPGAGGTYEQYF.

A few counts support this clonotype. This rearrangement joins TRBV6-5 to TRBJ2-5, with D possibly matching TRBD2 (6 bases). The CDR3 spans 14 residues. V lost 11 bases and J lost 11, with 27 bases in between. The germline V gene encodes CDR1 MNHEY and CDR2 SVGAGI. DNA for the CDR3: TGTGCCGCCTTCGCGGGGCAGGGAGGCAATGAGCAGTACTTC. This encodes CAAFAGQGGNEQYF.